This TCR beta chain derives from a study of blood T cell repertoires in COVID-19. About the research overall: T cells, B-cell-depleted T cells, or PBMCs provided the cDNA or gDNA that served as material.

The recovered donors of Cohort 3 showed two negative PCRs, clearance, or symptom resolution. This clone was observed a single time. The sample holds other DNA sequences that translate to the same CDR3. Germline values: CDR1 SGHTA, CDR2 FQGNSA. The V end lost 2 bases, the J end lost 5 bases, and 11 bases lay between the germline ends. The CDR3 consists of 14 residues. Generated by immunoSEQ multiplex PCR, the TCRdb table keeps only in-frame clones and is missing some. The table includes approximately 300,000 clones, approximately 87% detected once. This clonotype was sampled from a woman aged 25-40 years who had recovered from COVID-19. The chain carries TRBV7-2 and TRBJ2-3, with D uncertain. The sequencing sample was made of PBMCs or T cells enriched from blood (not recorded which). The CDR3 DNA is TGTGCCAGCAGCTTATTTGGTGGCCGAGATACGCAGTATTTT. This sequence encodes CASSLFGGRDTQYF.